One and the same sample provided the 28 T cell receptor beta chains below, sequenced in a study of beta chain features in type 1 diabetes. Every isolated RNA sample was fully reverse transcribed, so sequencing captured expressed TCRB transcripts. The protocol was immunoSEQ multiplex PCR, while the TCRdb copy is restricted to in-frame clones and leaves out a portion. The table has around 500,000 clones, around 10% seen once. Material: naive CD4+ T cells from blood. The source is a woman aged 18-30 years in good health.

This sequence joins TRBV7-8 and TRBJ1-2; D not certain. The CDR3 is made up of 15 amino acids. Trimming took 1 base from V and 0 from J, leaving 9 bases between them. Germline V gene lookup returns CDR1 SGHVS and CDR2 FQNEAQ. The chain's CDR3 is CASSLGRVPNYGYTF. The DNA of the CDR3 is TGTGCCAGCAGCTTAGGGAGGGTTCCTAACTATGGCTACACCTTC.

The sample holds a few counts of this clone. The rearrangement uses TRBV7-9 and TRBJ2-1; D remains ambiguous. Germline values: CDR1 SEHNR, CDR2 FQNEAQ (reference sequence). The germline V and J ends were trimmed by 0 bases and 3 bases, with 6 bases remaining between them. This CDR3 has 14 amino acids. The CDR3 spells CASSLAQIYNEQFF. CDR3 bases: TGTGCCAGCAGCTTAGCGCAAATCTACAATGAGCAGTTCTTC. The full variable domain, its missing parts supplied by reference TRBV7-9 and TRBJ2-1, is DTGVSQNPRHKITKRGQNVTFRCDPISEHNRLYWYRQTLGQGPEFLTYFQNEAQLEKSRLLSDRFSAERPKGSFSTLEIQRTEQGDSAMYLCASSLAQIYNEQFFGPGTRLTVL.

The genes are TRBV7-8 and TRBJ1-4; D unclear. The CDR3 covers 15 residues. The germline V and J ends were trimmed by 5 bases and 3 bases, with 13 bases remaining between them. Per the germline V gene, CDR1 is SGHVS and CDR2 is FQNEAQ. CDR3 amino acids: CASSRLELANEKLFF. The CDR3 nucleotides are TGTGCCAGCAGCCGCCTAGAATTGGCTAATGAAAAACTGTTTTTT.

This chain connects TRBV7-9 to TRBJ1-4; D is perhaps TRBD1 (6 bases). The germline V gene has CDR1 SEHNR and CDR2 FQNEAQ (reference sequence). CDR3 length: 15 residues. Trimming removed 1 base at V and 4 bases at J, with 10 bases between. CDR3 DNA sequence: TGTGCCAGCAGCTTAGGGACAGTGCTTAATGAAAAACTGTTTTTT. Protein product: CASSLGTVLNEKLFF. The whole variable domain, filled in from reference TRBV7-9 and TRBJ1-4, reads DTGVSQNPRHKITKRGQNVTFRCDPISEHNRLYWYRQTLGQGPEFLTYFQNEAQLEKSRLLSDRFSAERPKGSFSTLEIQRTEQGDSAMYLCASSLGTVLNEKLFFGSGTQLSVL.

The genes are TRBV7-9 and TRBJ1-1; 8 bases are a match to TRBD1. The germline V gene has CDR1 SEHNR and CDR2 FQNEAQ (reference sequence). This CDR3 is built from 14 residues. The V and J ends lost 5 bases and 1 base, in that order; junction bases with no gene match: 3. Here the CDR3 reads CASSTGTGNTEAFF. In DNA form, the CDR3 reads TGTGCCAGCAGCACCGGGACAGGGAACACTGAAGCTTTCTTT.

In this sample, this clone turned up a few times. The chain recombines TRBV30 with TRBJ2-1, with a tentative D call TRBD1 (6 bases). Germline loops: CDR1 GTSNPN, CDR2 SVGIG (reference sequence). Trimming pared 3 bases from V and 3 bases from J, leaving 9 bases between. CDR3 length: 13 amino acids. The DNA of the CDR3 is TGTGCCTGGAGCGGGGACAACTACAATGAGCAGTTCTTC. Translating gives CAWSGDNYNEQFF.

The V gene is TRBV6-5, the J gene TRBJ2-7; D not resolved. The V end was cut by 5 bases, the J end by 0 bases, with 5 bases between. Germline V lookup: CDR1 MNHEY, CDR2 SVGAGI. CDR3 size: 12 residues. The CDR3 is CASSLDSYEQYV. As DNA, the CDR3 is TGTGCCAGCAGTCTGGACTCCTACGAGCAGTACGTC.

The rearrangement uses TRBV2 and TRBJ2-5; a possible D gene is TRBD2 (6 bases). CDR1 is SNHLY and CDR2 is FYNNEI in the germline V gene. V was pared by 8 bases and J by 5 bases, with 18 bases between. The CDR3 consists of 14 residues. CDR3 sequence reads: CASVSRSGSETQYF. For the CDR3, the DNA is TGTGCCAGCGTTTCCAGGAGCGGGTCTGAGACCCAGTACTTC.

This chain connects TRBV4-2 to TRBJ2-6; TRBD2 might be the D (5 bases). This CDR3 has 17 amino acids. The germline gives CDR1 LGHNA, CDR2 YNFKEQ. V was pared by 1 base and J by 0 bases, with 10 bases between. For the CDR3, the DNA is TGTGCCAGCAGCCAAGGACTTGGGAGCTCTGGGGCCAACGTCCTGACTTTC. It translates to CASSQGLGSSGANVLTF.

J is TRBJ2-3 and V is TRBV9; D is ambiguous. Germline V gene sequence: CDR1 SGDLS, CDR2 YYNGEE. This CDR3 is built from 13 residues. Trimming took 4 bases from V and 4 from J, leaving 10 bases between them. In DNA, the CDR3 is TGTGCCAGCAGCCCTTCGAGTTCAGATACGCAGTATTTT. It translates to CASSPSSSDTQYF.

This clone was counted only a few times. The rearrangement uses TRBV5-4 and TRBJ2-6; 7 bases align to TRBD1. The trim removed 4 bases at V and 0 bases at J, leaving 4 bases unmatched. Germline V lookup: CDR1 SGHNT, CDR2 YYREEE (reference sequence). The CDR3 sequence is 16 residues long. DNA for the CDR3: TGTGCCAGCAGCCAGGGGACAGCCTCTGGGGCCAACGTCCTGACTTTC. It is translated as CASSQGTASGANVLTF.

In its sample, this clone was seen a few times. J is TRBJ1-1 and V is TRBV6-6; 7 nucleotides match TRBD1. The CDR3 loop spans 14 amino acids. V shed 7 bases and J 1 base; nucleotides not matched to a gene: 6. Germline CDR1 MNHNY, CDR2 SVGAGI (reference sequence). DNA for the CDR3: TGTGCCAGCATCCAGGGGGGTTCGAACACTGAAGCTTTCTTT. Its translation is CASIQGGSNTEAFF.

CDR3 coding DNA: TGTGCCAGCGGCTACTTAGCGGGAGTCACGAATGAGCAGTTCTTC. Translated: CASGYLAGVTNEQFF. This sequence joins TRBV27 and TRBJ2-1, with 9 bases that match TRBD2. Germline CDR1 and CDR2: MNHEY and SMNVEV (reference sequence). After removal of 8 bases from V and 7 bases from J, the junction contained 12 bases not matched to a gene. This CDR3 has 15 residues.

This clone was seen repeatedly, ten times or more. The chain carries TRBV29-1 and TRBJ1-1, with D unresolved. V lost 8 bases to trimming and J lost 3 bases, with 16 bases between them. Germline lookup yields CDR1 SQVTM and CDR2 ANQGSEA. The CDR3 contains 13 residues. The CDR3 nucleotides read TGCAGCTTTCACCCTCGACCGGACACTGAAGCTTTCTTT. Its protein is CSFHPRPDTEAFF.

This clone has only a few counts. This sequence joins TRBV6-5 and TRBJ2-1; no definite D call. CDR3 size: 15 residues. Trimming stripped 6 bases from V and 6 bases from J, with 18 bases between. CDR1 is MNHEY, CDR2 SVGAGI, per germline. The CDR3 sequence: CASSYRALGPNEQFF. The CDR3 DNA reads as TGTGCCAGCAGCTATAGAGCCTTGGGCCCCAATGAGCAGTTCTTC.

V usage is TRBV7-2 and J usage is TRBJ2-1; 7 bases are a match to TRBD2. Germline loops: CDR1 SGHTA, CDR2 FQGNSA. Trimming took 3 bases from V and 4 from J; bases not matched to a gene: 9. The CDR3 loop spans 16 amino acids. The CDR3 spells CASSFPLTSVYNEQFF. The CDR3, as DNA: TGTGCCAGCAGCTTTCCGCTCACTAGCGTGTACAATGAGCAGTTCTTC. The full variable domain, with the rest looked up from reference TRBV7-2 and TRBJ2-1, is GAGVSQSPSNKVTEKGKDVELRCDPISGHTALYWYRQSLGQGLEFLIYFQGNSAPDKSGLPSDRFSAERTGGSVSTLTIQRTQQEDSAVYLCASSFPLTSVYNEQFFGPGTRLTVL.

This clone was seen only a few times. The chain combines TRBV25-1 with TRBJ2-7; weak D call: TRBD1 (6 bases). The V end was cut by 4 bases, the J end by 5 bases, with 15 bases between. CDR1 and CDR2 from the germline V gene are MGHDK and SYGVNS. The CDR3 has 14 amino acids. CDR3 region: CASSAPGALNEQYF. The CDR3 nucleotides are TGTGCCAGCAGTGCGCCAGGGGCCTTAAACGAGCAGTACTTC.

The chain links TRBV6-6 to TRBJ2-7; D unclear. Germline CDR1 reads MNHNY; CDR2 reads SVGAGI (reference sequence). The CDR3 length is 13 residues. Trimming took off 8 bases at V and 2 bases at J, with 13 bases between the two ends. The chain's CDR3 is CASSRRDAYEQYV. The CDR3 nucleotides are TGTGCCAGCTCCAGGAGAGATGCCTACGAGCAGTACGTC.

J is TRBJ2-4 and V is TRBV27; either TRBD1 or TRBD2 may fit D (11 bases each). CDR3 size: 20 residues. Germline-derived CDR1 and CDR2 are MNHEY and SMNVEV (reference sequence). The V and J ends lost 2 bases and 0 bases respectively, with 23 bases between them. The CDR3: CASSLGTGGLAEIAKNIQYF. The CDR3 bases are TGTGCCAGCAGTTTAGGGACAGGGGGACTAGCGGAGATAGCCAAAAACATTCAGTACTTC.

CDR3 loop: CSVTQGAQETQYF. The DNA for the CDR3 is TGCAGCGTTACCCAGGGGGCCCAAGAGACCCAGTACTTC. The chain carries TRBV29-1 and TRBJ2-5; TRBD1 matches 8 bases. CDR1 SQVTM and CDR2 ANQGSEA come from the germline V gene. The CDR3 totals 13 residues. The V gene end was trimmed by 5 bases and the J gene end by 1 base; junction bases not matched to a gene: 3.

The CDR3 is CASSFTGGLRSYEQYF. CDR3 nucleotides: TGTGCCAGCAGCTTTACAGGGGGCTTACGGTCCTACGAGCAGTACTTC. V and J are TRBV7-9 and TRBJ2-7; 9 bases line up with TRBD1. J was trimmed by 1 base and V by 3 bases; bases with no gene match: 7. CDR3 length: 16 amino acids. Germline V CDR1 and CDR2: SEHNR, FQNEAQ (reference sequence).

This clone has just a few counts. Different DNA sequences within this sample yield the same CDR3. This chain uses TRBV11-2 with TRBJ2-5; the match to TRBD1 covers 8 bases. The germline V gene has CDR1 SGHAT and CDR2 FQNNGV. J gave up 4 bases and V 5 bases, and 3 bases lay outside the gene matches. The CDR3 consists of 13 residues. For the CDR3, the DNA is TGTGCCAGCAGCCCCGACAGGGGAGAGACCCAGTACTTC. Amino acid sequence: CASSPDRGETQYF.

This clone was detected only a few times. The J gene is TRBJ2-7, the V gene TRBV27; TRBD2 matches at 8 bases. This CDR3 region has 16 residues. The V gene's germline CDR1 is MNHEY and CDR2 SMNVEV (reference sequence). The V segment lost 1 base and the J segment 3 bases; nucleotides outside the gene matches: 8. The DNA of the CDR3 is TGTGCCAGCAGTTTATACTTCCGGGGGGGATTCTACGAGCAGTACTTC. Protein: CASSLYFRGGFYEQYF.

This clone turned up a few times. The J gene is TRBJ2-7, the V gene TRBV7-2; D not certain. V lost 1 base and J lost 1, with 14 bases in between. Per the germline V gene, CDR1 is SGHTA and CDR2 is FQGNSA. The CDR3 extends over 16 amino acids. The CDR3 DNA sequence: TGTGCCAGCAGCTTAGAGGCCGTTTCCCTTTCCTACGAGCAGTACTTC. Translated, it gives CASSLEAVSLSYEQYF. The full variable domain, rest sourced from reference TRBV7-2 and TRBJ2-7, is GAGVSQSPSNKVTEKGKDVELRCDPISGHTALYWYRQSLGQGLEFLIYFQGNSAPDKSGLPSDRFSAERTGGSVSTLTIQRTQQEDSAVYLCASSLEAVSLSYEQYFGPGTRLTVT.

The chain recombines TRBV20-1 with TRBJ1-2; no reliable D call. The germline V and J ends were trimmed by 3 bases and 8 bases, with 10 bases remaining between them. Germline-derived CDR1 and CDR2 are DFQATT and SNEGSKA (reference sequence). CDR3 size: 11 residues. This chain's CDR3 is CSASSRLGYTF. The DNA of the CDR3 is TGCAGTGCTAGTAGCCGTCTGGGCTACACCTTC.

Worth noting for this clone: Other DNA variants within this sample encode the same CDR3. This rearrangement joins TRBV7-2 to TRBJ1-2, with 7 bases fitting TRBD1. Germline V gene data show CDR1 as SGHTA and CDR2 as FQGNSA. The CDR3 has 15 residues. The trim removed 0 bases at V and 2 bases at J, leaving 3 bases unmatched. In DNA form, the CDR3 reads TGTGCCAGCAGCTTAGCCGGGACAGCCAACTATGGCTACACCTTC. Translated, it gives CASSLAGTANYGYTF. Looking up the rest from reference TRBV7-2 and TRBJ1-2 gives the full variable domain: GAGVSQSPSNKVTEKGKDVELRCDPISGHTALYWYRQSLGQGLEFLIYFQGNSAPDKSGLPSDRFSAERTGGSVSTLTIQRTQQEDSAVYLCASSLAGTANYGYTFGSGTRLTVV.

This clone was detected a few times. The rearrangement joins TRBV4-2 to TRBJ2-5; the D is unclear. This CDR3 contains 14 residues. The V gene lost 0 bases and the J gene lost 2 bases, with 7 bases spanning the gap. CDR1 is LGHNA and CDR2 is YNFKEQ in the germline V gene. This CDR3 is CASSQENRQETQYF. The CDR3 DNA follows: TGTGCCAGCAGCCAAGAGAATAGGCAAGAGACCCAGTACTTC.

A few counts support this clone. The V gene is TRBV5-1, the J gene TRBJ1-4; no clear D gene. The germline V gene encodes CDR1 SGHRS and CDR2 YFSETQ. The ends were cut back, 5 bases at V and 1 base at J, with 12 bases in the middle. The CDR3 runs 15 residues. The CDR3 DNA reads TGCGCCAGCAGAGTTCGGGTGGGAACTAATGAAAAACTGTTTTTT. This translates into CASRVRVGTNEKLFF.